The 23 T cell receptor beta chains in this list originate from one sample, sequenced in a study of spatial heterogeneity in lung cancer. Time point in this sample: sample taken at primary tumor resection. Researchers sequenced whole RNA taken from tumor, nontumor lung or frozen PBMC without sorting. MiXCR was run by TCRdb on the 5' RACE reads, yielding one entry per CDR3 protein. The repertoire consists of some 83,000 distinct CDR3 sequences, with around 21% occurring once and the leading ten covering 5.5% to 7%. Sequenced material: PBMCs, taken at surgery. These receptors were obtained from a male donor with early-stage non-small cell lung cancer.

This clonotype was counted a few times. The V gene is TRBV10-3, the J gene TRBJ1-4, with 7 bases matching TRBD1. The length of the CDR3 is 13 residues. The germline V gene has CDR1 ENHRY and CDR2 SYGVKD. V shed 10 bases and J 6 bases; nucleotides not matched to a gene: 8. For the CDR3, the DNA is TGTGCCACACAGGGGAATCGGGATGAAAAACTGTTTTTT. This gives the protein CATQGNRDEKLFF.

This CDR3 is CASHPSDGRLNEQFF. In DNA form, the CDR3 reads TGCGCCAGCCACCCATCAGATGGCAGGCTCAATGAGCAGTTCTTC. The V gene is TRBV5-1, the J gene TRBJ2-1; no clear D gene. Per germline, CDR1 SGHRS and CDR2 YFSETQ. Between the trimmed V and J ends, which lost 7 bases and 6 bases, there was a span of 20 bases. The CDR3 runs to 15 residues.

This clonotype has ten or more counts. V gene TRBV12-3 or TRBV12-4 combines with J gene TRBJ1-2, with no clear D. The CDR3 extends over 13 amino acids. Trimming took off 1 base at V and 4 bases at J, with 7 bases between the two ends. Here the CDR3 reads CASSLVLSYGYTF. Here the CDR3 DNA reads TGTGCCAGCAGTTTAGTCCTATCCTATGGCTACACCTTC.

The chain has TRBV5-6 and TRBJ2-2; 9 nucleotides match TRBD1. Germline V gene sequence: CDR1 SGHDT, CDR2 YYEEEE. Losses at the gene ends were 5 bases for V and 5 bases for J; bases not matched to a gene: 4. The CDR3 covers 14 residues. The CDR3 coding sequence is TGTGCCAGCAGACGGACAGGGGAAACCGGGGAGCTGTTTTTT. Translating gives CASRRTGETGELFF.

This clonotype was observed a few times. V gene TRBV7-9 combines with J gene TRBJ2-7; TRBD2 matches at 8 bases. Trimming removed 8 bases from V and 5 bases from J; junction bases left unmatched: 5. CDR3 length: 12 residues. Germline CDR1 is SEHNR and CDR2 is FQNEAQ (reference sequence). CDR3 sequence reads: CASREGVNEQYF. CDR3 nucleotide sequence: TGTGCCAGCCGGGAGGGGGTCAACGAGCAGTACTTC. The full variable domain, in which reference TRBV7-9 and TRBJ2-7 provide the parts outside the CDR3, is DTGVSQNPRHKITKRGQNVTFRCDPISEHNRLYWYRQTLGQGPEFLTYFQNEAQLEKSRLLSDRFSAERPKGSFSTLEIQRTEQGDSAMYLCASREGVNEQYFGPGTRLTVT.

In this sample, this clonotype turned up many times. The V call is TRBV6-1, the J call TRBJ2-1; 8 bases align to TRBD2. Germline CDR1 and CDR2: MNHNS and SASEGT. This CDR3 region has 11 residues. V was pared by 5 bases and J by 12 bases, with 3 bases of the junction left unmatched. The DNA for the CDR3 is TGTGCCAGCAGTAGCGGGAGTCGGCAGTTCTTC. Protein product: CASSSGSRQFF.

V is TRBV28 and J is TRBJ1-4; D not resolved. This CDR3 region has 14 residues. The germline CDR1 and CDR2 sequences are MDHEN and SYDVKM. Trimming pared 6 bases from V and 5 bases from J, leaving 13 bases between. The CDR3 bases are TGTGCCAGCAGGGAGACTAGGATGAATGAAAAACTGTTTTTT. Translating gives CASRETRMNEKLFF. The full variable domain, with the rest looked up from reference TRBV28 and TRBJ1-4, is DVKVTQSSRYLVKRTGEKVFLECVQDMDHENMFWYRQDPGLGLRLIYFSYDVKMKEKGDIPEGYSVSREKKERFSLILESASTNQTSMYLCASRETRMNEKLFFGSGTQLSVL.

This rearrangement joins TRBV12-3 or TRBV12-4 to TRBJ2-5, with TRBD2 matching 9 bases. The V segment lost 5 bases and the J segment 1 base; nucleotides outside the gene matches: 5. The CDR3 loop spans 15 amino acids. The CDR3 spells CASSMTSGLQETQYF. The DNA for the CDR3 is TGTGCCAGCAGTATGACTAGCGGTCTCCAAGAGACCCAGTACTTC.

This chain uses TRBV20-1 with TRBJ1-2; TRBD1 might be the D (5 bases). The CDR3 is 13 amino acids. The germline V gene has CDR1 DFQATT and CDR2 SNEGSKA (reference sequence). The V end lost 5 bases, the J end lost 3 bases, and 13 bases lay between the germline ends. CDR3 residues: CSAALGGDYGYTF. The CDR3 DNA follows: TGCAGTGCTGCTTTGGGGGGAGACTATGGCTACACCTTC.

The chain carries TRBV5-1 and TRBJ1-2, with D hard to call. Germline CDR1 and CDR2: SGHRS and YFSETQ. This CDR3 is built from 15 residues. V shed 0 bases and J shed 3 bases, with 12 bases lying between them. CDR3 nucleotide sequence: TGCGCCAGCAGCTTGGAAGGCAGGCGGGACTATGGCTACACCTTC. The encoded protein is CASSLEGRRDYGYTF.

The CDR3 DNA is TGTGCCAGTATCACTCCCGGAGCAGGGGGAAACACCATATATTTT. Protein product: CASITPGAGGNTIYF. The V gene is TRBV19, the J gene TRBJ1-3, with TRBD1 as a possible D gene (5 bases). CDR3 length equals 15 residues. Germline V CDR1 and CDR2: LNHDA, SQIVND (reference sequence). V was trimmed by 7 bases and J by 4 bases, leaving 17 bases between them.

The CDR3 DNA reads TGTGCCATCAGTGCGAGCGGCCCTTACAATGAGCAGTTCTTC. This codes for CAISASGPYNEQFF. The chain has TRBV10-3 and TRBJ2-1; maybe TRBD2 (5 bases). CDR1 and CDR2 (germline): ENHRY, SYGVKD. The CDR3 is 14 amino acids. V lost 4 bases to trimming and J lost 4 bases, with 11 bases between them.

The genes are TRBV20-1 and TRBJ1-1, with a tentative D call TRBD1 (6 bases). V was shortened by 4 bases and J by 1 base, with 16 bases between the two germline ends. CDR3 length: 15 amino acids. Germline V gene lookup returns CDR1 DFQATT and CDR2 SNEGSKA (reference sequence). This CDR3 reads CSAIQLRGRNTEAFF. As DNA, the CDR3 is TGCAGTGCTATACAACTCAGGGGTAGGAACACTGAAGCTTTCTTT.

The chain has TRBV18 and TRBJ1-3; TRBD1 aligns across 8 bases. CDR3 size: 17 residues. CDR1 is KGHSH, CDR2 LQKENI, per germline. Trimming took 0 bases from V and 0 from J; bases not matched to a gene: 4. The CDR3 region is CASSPPQGADSGNTIYF. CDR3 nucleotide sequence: TGTGCCAGCTCACCACCGCAGGGGGCAGACTCTGGAAACACCATATATTTT.

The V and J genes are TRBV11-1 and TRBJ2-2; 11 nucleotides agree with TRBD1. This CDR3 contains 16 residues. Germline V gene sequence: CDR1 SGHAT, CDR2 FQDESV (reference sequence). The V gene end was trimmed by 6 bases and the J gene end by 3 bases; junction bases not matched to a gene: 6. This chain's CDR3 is CASRYPGQGDTGELFF. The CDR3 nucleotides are TGTGCCAGCAGATATCCGGGACAGGGGGACACCGGGGAGCTGTTTTTT.

Here the CDR3 reads CASSLDPSSGQGYNEQFF. CDR3 in DNA: TGTGCCAGCAGCTTAGACCCCTCTAGCGGACAGGGTTACAATGAGCAGTTCTTC. V is TRBV11-2 and J is TRBJ2-1, with D perhaps matching TRBD1 (8 bases). The germline gives CDR1 SGHAT, CDR2 FQNNGV. V lost 0 bases to trimming and J lost 4 bases, with 19 bases between them. The CDR3 consists of 18 residues.

The CDR3 nucleotides read TGTGCCAGCAGCTCTCCCCGACCACAGGCAAGGGATGGCTACACCTTC. Amino acids: CASSSPRPQARDGYTF. J is TRBJ1-2 and V is TRBV7-2; D is perhaps TRBD1 (5 bases). CDR3 size: 16 residues. CDR1 SGHTA and CDR2 FQGNSA come from the germline V gene. V lost 4 bases, J lost 6 bases, and 21 bases lay in between.

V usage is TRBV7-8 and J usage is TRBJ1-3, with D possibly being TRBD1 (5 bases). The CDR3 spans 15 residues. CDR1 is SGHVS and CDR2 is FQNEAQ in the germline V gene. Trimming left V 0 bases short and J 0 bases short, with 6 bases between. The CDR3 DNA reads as TGTGCCAGCAGCTTAGCGAGGGGCTCTGGAAACACCATATATTTT. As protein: CASSLARGSGNTIYF.

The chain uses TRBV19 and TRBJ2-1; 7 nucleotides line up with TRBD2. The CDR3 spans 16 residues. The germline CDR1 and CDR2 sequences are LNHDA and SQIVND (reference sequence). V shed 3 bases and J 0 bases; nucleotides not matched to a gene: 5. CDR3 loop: CASSMGGGSSYNEQFF. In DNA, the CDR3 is TGTGCCAGTAGTATGGGCGGCGGGAGCTCCTACAATGAGCAGTTCTTC.

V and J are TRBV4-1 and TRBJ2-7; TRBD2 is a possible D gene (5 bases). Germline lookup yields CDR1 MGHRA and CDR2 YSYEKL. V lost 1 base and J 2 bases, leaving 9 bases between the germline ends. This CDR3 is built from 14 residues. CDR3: CASSQVVGTYEQYF. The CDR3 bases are TGCGCCAGCAGCCAAGTAGTCGGGACCTACGAGCAGTACTTC.

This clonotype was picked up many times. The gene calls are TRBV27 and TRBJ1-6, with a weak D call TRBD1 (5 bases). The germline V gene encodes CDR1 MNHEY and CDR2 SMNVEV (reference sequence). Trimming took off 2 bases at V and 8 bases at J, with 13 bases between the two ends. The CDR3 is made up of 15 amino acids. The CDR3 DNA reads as TGTGCCAGCAGTTTAGAGGGGCTTAGGGATTCACCCCTCCACTTT. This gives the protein CASSLEGLRDSPLHF.

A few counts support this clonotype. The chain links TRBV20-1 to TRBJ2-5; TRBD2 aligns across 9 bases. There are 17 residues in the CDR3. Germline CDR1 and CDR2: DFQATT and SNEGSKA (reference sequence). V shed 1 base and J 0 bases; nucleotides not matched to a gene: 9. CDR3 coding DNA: TGCAGTGCTAGAGGGATAGCGGGGGCCCCGTACCAAGAGACCCAGTACTTC. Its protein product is CSARGIAGAPYQETQYF.

The CDR3 region is CASSAARSPLHF. CDR3 nucleotide sequence: TGTGCCAGCAGTGCGGCCCGATCACCCCTCCACTTT. The rearrangement links TRBV25-1 to TRBJ1-6; D gene uncertain. The CDR3 loop spans 12 amino acids. V was clipped by 4 bases and J by 10 bases, with 8 bases between them. CDR1 and CDR2 from the germline V gene are MGHDK and SYGVNS.